Listed here are 17 T cell receptor beta chains from one sample, sequenced in a study of shared clonotypes between healthy human individuals. Naive CD8 isolation took CD45RO-negative cells positively selected for CCR7 and excluded terminally differentiated effector memory CD45RA+ cells. Sequenced by immunoSEQ multiplex PCR; TCRdb stores in-frame clones only, minus some. This sample has 1.5 million to 2.5 million clones, with roughly 94% found just once. Sequenced: naive CD8+ T cells sorted from blood. All receptors derive from a man younger than 35 in good health.

The chain recombines TRBV13 with TRBJ2-2; no reliable D call. Germline V gene lookup returns CDR1 PRHDT and CDR2 FYEKMQ (reference sequence). CDR3 size: 12 residues. Between the trimmed V and J ends, which lost 7 bases and 4 bases, there was a span of 7 bases. CDR3 region: CASTPSTGELFF. DNA for the CDR3: TGTGCCAGCACCCCCTCCACCGGGGAGCTGTTTTTT.

V usage is TRBV6-7 and J usage is TRBJ2-1; possible D gene TRBD2, 6 bases. TRBV6-7 is an open reading frame whose function is uncertain. The ends were cut back, 2 bases at V and 9 bases at J, with 8 bases in the middle. This CDR3 has 12 amino acids. CDR3 sequence: CASSYEEGEQFF. For the CDR3, the DNA is TGTGCCAGCAGTTACGAGGAGGGTGAGCAGTTCTTC.

This sequence joins TRBV10-3 and TRBJ2-2; 14 bases agree with TRBD2. The CDR3 totals 17 residues. V lost 6 bases and J lost 7; bases outside the gene matches: 10. Germline V gene data show CDR1 as ENHRY and CDR2 as SYGVKD. The DNA for the CDR3 is TGTGCCATCAGCGGGACTAGCGGGAGCGCAGGAATCGGGGAGCTGTTTTTT. This encodes CAISGTSGSAGIGELFF.

The J gene is TRBJ2-3, the V gene TRBV29-1; the D is unclear. This CDR3 comprises 10 residues. Trimming took 7 bases from V and 2 from J, leaving 4 bases between them. CDR1 is SQVTM and CDR2 is ANQGSEA in the germline V gene. The DNA of the CDR3 is TGCAGCGCTTTCACAGATACGCAGTATTTT. It translates to CSAFTDTQYF.

The genes are TRBV6-5 and TRBJ2-7; 9 bases map to TRBD1. From germline, CDR1 is MNHEY and CDR2 SVGAGI. Germline trimming cut 0 bases from V and 0 bases from J; bases unmatched to any gene: 3. The length of the CDR3 is 16 residues. The CDR3, as DNA: TGTGCCAGCAGTTACTCCTGGGGACAGGGCTCCTACGAGCAGTACTTC. Translation: CASSYSWGQGSYEQYF.

A single count supports this clone. The V and J genes are TRBV5-4 and TRBJ2-5; TRBD1 matches at 8 bases. Germline trimming cut 2 bases from V and 2 bases from J; bases unmatched to any gene: 2. This CDR3 region has 14 residues. Germline values: CDR1 SGHNT, CDR2 YYREEE (reference sequence). CDR3 sequence reads: CASSFRQGQETQYF. As DNA, the CDR3 is TGTGCCAGCAGCTTCCGACAGGGGCAAGAGACCCAGTACTTC.

The rearrangement joins TRBV6-6 to TRBJ1-3, with 7 bases matching TRBD1. This CDR3 is 14 amino acids long. Trimming removed 2 bases from V and 4 bases from J; junction bases left unmatched: 2. Germline CDR1 is MNHNY and CDR2 is SVGAGI (reference sequence). CDR3 amino acids: CASSYGQDGNTIYF. CDR3 nucleotides: TGTGCCAGCAGTTACGGACAGGACGGAAACACCATATATTTT.

A note on this clone: Other DNA sequences in this sample translate to the same CDR3. The V gene is TRBV28, the J gene TRBJ1-5, with 9 bases fitting TRBD1. The CDR3 length is 14 residues. CDR1 is MDHEN, CDR2 SYDVKM, per germline. The trim removed 5 bases at V and 7 bases at J, leaving 6 bases unmatched. CDR3 region: CASSPTGGGQPQHF. DNA for the CDR3: TGTGCCAGCAGTCCGACAGGGGGGGGACAGCCCCAGCATTTT.

The V call is TRBV7-9, the J call TRBJ2-7, with D unclear. Germline CDR1 and CDR2: SEHNR and FQNEAQ (reference sequence). The CDR3 runs to 14 residues. Trimming shortened V by 0 bases and J by 2 bases, and 8 bases separated the two germline ends. The chain's CDR3 is CASSLAQNAYEQYF. In DNA, the CDR3 is TGTGCCAGCAGCTTAGCACAGAATGCCTACGAGCAGTACTTC.

The rearrangement links TRBV6-6 to TRBJ2-3; D uncertain. Germline V gene sequence: CDR1 MNHNY, CDR2 SVGAGI (reference sequence). V lost 6 bases to trimming and J lost 6 bases, with 13 bases between them. This CDR3 contains 13 residues. CDR3 nucleotide sequence: TGTGCCAGCAGGGGATTAGCCGGGGATACGCAGTATTTT. Translating gives CASRGLAGDTQYF.

On this clone: The same CDR3 is also encoded by other DNA sequences in this sample. The chain couples TRBV7-9 to TRBJ2-1, with D hard to call. Germline V CDR1 and CDR2: SEHNR, FQNEAQ (reference sequence). Trimming took off 1 base at V and 7 bases at J, with 8 bases between the two ends. This CDR3 spans 13 amino acids. Written as DNA, the CDR3 is TGTGCCAGCAGCTTAGTGAGCGAAAATGAGCAGTTCTTC. Translated, it gives CASSLVSENEQFF. Full variable domain (outside the CDR3, taken from reference TRBV7-9 and TRBJ2-1): DTGVSQNPRHKITKRGQNVTFRCDPISEHNRLYWYRQTLGQGPEFLTYFQNEAQLEKSRLLSDRFSAERPKGSFSTLEIQRTEQGDSAMYLCASSLVSENEQFFGPGTRLTVL.

V usage is TRBV4-1 and J usage is TRBJ2-3; 9 bases are a match to TRBD1. Germline assignment: CDR1 MGHRA and CDR2 YSYEKL. The CDR3 has 16 residues. After removal of 1 base from V and 1 base from J, the junction contained 3 bases not matched to a gene. As DNA, the CDR3 is TGCGCCAGCAGCCAAGTGAGGGACAGGGGCACAGATACGCAGTATTTT. Its protein product is CASSQVRDRGTDTQYF.

J is TRBJ2-3 and V is TRBV13, with D perhaps being TRBD1 or TRBD2 (5 bases each). Trimming shortened V by 8 bases and J by 4 bases, and 13 bases separated the two germline ends. The CDR3 totals 13 residues. The germline gives CDR1 PRHDT, CDR2 FYEKMQ (reference sequence). The chain's CDR3 is CASCWGNSDTQYF. The CDR3 DNA is TGTGCCAGCTGCTGGGGGAATTCAGATACGCAGTATTTT.

This rearrangement joins TRBV29-1 to TRBJ2-1; unclear D gene. Germline loops: CDR1 SQVTM, CDR2 ANQGSEA. The CDR3 contains 12 residues. V shed 7 bases and J shed 6 bases, with 13 bases lying between them. CDR3 region: CSACPRPNEQFF. DNA of the CDR3: TGCAGCGCCTGTCCCAGACCCAATGAGCAGTTCTTC.

This clone was observed once. The chain combines TRBV30 with TRBJ2-6; 9 bases are shared with TRBD1. This CDR3 region has 19 residues. Germline V gene lookup returns CDR1 GTSNPN and CDR2 SVGIG (reference sequence). The V and J ends lost 3 bases and 2 bases, in that order; junction bases with no gene match: 14. As DNA, the CDR3 is TGTGCCTGGAGCCCTGTCGGGACAGGGATCTATCCTGGGGCCAACGTCCTGACTTTC. Amino acid sequence: CAWSPVGTGIYPGANVLTF.

Remarks on this clone: A junction boundary mismatches the germline segment, possibly from a read error. V gene TRBV19 combines with J gene TRBJ2-1; 8 bases align to TRBD2. CDR1 and CDR2 from the germline V gene are LNHDA and SQIVND (reference sequence). This CDR3 has 14 amino acids. The DNA of the CDR3 is TGTGCCAGTAGTATAAGCGGGGGCTACACTGAGCAGTTCTTC. This codes for CASSISGGYTEQFF.

The genes are TRBV28 and TRBJ1-1; possibly TRBD1 for D (6 bases). This CDR3 has 16 residues. V was pared by 6 bases and J by 4 bases, with 21 bases between. CDR1 MDHEN and CDR2 SYDVKM come from the germline V gene. DNA of the CDR3: TGTGCCAGCAGCATCCTATGGGGGGCAGATCGCACTGAAGCTTTCTTT. Its protein is CASSILWGADRTEAFF.